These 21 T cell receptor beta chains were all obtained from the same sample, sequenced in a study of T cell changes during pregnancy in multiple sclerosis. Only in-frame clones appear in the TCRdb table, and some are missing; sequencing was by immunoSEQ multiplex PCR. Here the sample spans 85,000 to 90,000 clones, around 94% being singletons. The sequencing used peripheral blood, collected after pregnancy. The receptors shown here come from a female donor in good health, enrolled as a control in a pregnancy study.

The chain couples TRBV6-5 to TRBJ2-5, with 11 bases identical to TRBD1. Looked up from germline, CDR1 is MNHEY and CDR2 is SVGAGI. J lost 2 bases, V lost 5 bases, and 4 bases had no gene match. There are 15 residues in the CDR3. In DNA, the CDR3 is TGTGCCAGCAGTGCCGGACAGGGGGCGCAAGAGACCCAGTACTTC. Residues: CASSAGQGAQETQYF.

The CDR3 is CASSEGSSGNTIYF. The CDR3 DNA follows: TGCGCCAGCAGTGAGGGCTCCTCTGGAAACACCATATATTTT. The chain couples TRBV5-1 to TRBJ1-3; no clear D gene. The ends were cut back, 5 bases at V and 0 bases at J, with 9 bases in the middle. Germline assignment: CDR1 SGHRS and CDR2 YFSETQ. This CDR3 has 14 residues.

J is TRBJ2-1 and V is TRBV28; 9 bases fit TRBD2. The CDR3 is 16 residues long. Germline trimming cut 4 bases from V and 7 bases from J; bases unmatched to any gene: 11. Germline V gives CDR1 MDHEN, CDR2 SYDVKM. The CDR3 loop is CASSSPGLAIENEQFF. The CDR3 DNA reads TGTGCCAGCAGTTCCCCCGGACTAGCGATTGAAAATGAGCAGTTCTTC.

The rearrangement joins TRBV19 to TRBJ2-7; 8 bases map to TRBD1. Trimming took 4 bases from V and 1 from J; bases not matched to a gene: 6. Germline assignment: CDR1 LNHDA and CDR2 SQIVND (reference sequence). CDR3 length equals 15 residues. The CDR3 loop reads CASSTRQGFSYEQYF. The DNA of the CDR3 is TGTGCCAGTAGTACTCGACAGGGGTTTTCCTACGAGCAGTACTTC.

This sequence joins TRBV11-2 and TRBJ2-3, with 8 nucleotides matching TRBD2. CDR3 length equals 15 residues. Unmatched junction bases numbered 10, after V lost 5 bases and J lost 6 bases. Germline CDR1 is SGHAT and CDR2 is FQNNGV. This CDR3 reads CASSLGLVAGDTQYF. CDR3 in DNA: TGTGCCAGCAGCCTGGGACTAGTCGCTGGGGATACGCAGTATTTT. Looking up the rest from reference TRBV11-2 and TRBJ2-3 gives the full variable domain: EAGVAQSPRYKIIEKRQSVAFWCNPISGHATLYWYQQILGQGPKLLIQFQNNGVVDDSQLPKDRFSAERLKGVDSTLKIQPAKLEDSAVYLCASSLGLVAGDTQYFGPGTRLTVL.

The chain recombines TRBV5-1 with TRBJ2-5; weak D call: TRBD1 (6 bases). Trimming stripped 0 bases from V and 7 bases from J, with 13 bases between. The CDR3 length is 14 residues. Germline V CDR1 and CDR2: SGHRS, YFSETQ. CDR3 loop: CASSLGHEGGTQYF. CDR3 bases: TGCGCCAGCAGCTTGGGGCACGAAGGGGGGACCCAGTACTTC.

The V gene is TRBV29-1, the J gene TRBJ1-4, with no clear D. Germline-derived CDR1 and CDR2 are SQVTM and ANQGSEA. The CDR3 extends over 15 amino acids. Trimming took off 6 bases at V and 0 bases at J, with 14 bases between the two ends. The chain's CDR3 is CSVAAGSATNEKLFF. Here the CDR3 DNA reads TGCAGCGTCGCGGCGGGTTCGGCAACTAATGAAAAACTGTTTTTT.

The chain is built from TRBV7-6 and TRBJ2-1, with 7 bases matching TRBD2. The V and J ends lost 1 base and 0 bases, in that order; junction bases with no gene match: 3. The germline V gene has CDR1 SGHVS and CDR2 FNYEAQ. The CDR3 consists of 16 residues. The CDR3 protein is CASSLEGGSSYNEQFF. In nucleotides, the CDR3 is TGTGCCAGCAGCTTAGAAGGCGGGAGCTCCTACAATGAGCAGTTCTTC.

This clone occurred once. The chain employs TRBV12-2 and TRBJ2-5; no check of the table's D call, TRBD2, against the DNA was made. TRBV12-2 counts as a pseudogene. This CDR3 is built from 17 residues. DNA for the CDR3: TGTGCAAGTCGCTTAGTTCATCGGACTAACTGCCAAGAGACCCAGTACTTC. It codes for CASRLVHRTNCQETQYF.

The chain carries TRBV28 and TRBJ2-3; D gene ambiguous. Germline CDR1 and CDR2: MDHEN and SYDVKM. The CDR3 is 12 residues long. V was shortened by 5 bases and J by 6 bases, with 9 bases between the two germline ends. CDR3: CASSILVDTQYF. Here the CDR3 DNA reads TGTGCCAGCAGTATCCTAGTTGATACGCAGTATTTT.

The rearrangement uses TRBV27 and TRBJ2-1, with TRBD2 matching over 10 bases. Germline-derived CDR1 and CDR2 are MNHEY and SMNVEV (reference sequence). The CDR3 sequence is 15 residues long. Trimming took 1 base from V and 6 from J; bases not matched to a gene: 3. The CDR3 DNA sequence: TGTGCCAGCAGTTTATGGGCTAGCGGGAGCAATGAGCAGTTCTTC. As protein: CASSLWASGSNEQFF.

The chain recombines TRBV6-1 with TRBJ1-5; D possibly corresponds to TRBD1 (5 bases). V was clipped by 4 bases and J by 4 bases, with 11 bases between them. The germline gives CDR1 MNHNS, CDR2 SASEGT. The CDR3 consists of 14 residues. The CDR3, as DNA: TGTGCCAGCAGTGCTGACAGACAAAATCAGCCCCAGCATTTT. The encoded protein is CASSADRQNQPQHF.

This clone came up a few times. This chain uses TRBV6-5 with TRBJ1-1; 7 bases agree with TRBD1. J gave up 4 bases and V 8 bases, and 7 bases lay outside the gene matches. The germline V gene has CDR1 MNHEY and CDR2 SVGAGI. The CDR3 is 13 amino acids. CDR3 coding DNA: TGTGCCAGCCGATTGACAGGGATCACTGAAGCTTTCTTT. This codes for CASRLTGITEAFF.

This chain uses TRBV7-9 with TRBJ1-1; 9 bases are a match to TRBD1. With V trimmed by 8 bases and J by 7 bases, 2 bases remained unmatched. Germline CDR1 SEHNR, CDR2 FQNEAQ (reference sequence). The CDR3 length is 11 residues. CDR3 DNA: TGTGCCAGCGGGGACAGGGTTGAAGCTTTCTTT. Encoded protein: CASGDRVEAFF.

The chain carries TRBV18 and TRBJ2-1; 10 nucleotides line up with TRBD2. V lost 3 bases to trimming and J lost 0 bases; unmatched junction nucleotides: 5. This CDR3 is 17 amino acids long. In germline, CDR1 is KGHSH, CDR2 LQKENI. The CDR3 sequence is CASSPQAGGSSYNEQFF. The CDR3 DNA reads TGTGCCAGCTCACCGCAAGCGGGAGGGAGCTCCTACAATGAGCAGTTCTTC.

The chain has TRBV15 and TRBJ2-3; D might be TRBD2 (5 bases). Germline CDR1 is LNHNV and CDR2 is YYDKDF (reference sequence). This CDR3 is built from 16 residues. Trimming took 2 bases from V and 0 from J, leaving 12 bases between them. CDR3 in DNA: TGTGCCACCAGCAGATTCCTGGAGGCTAGCACAGATACGCAGTATTTT. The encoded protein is CATSRFLEASTDTQYF.

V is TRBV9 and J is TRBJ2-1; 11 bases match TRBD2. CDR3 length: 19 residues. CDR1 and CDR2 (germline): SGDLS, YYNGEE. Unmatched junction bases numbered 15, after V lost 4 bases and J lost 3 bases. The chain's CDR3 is CASSNPGTSGTGGYNEQFF. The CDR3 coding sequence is TGTGCCAGCAGCAACCCCGGGACTAGCGGAACTGGGGGCTACAATGAGCAGTTCTTC.

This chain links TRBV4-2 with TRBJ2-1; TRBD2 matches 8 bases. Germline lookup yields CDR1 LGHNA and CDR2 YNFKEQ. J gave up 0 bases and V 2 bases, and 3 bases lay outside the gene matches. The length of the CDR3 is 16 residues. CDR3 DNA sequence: TGTGCCAGCAGCCAATCAGGGACTAGCTCCTACAATGAGCAGTTCTTC. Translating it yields CASSQSGTSSYNEQFF.

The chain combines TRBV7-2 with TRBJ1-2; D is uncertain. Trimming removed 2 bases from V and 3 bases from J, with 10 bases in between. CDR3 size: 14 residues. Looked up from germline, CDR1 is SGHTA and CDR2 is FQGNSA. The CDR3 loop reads CASSLLVRDYGYTF. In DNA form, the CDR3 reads TGTGCCAGCAGCTTATTGGTCCGGGACTATGGCTACACCTTC.

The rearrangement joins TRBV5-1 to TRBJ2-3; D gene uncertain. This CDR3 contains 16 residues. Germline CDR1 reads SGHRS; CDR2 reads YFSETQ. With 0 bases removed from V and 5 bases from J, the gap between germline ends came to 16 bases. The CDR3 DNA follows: TGCGCCAGCAGCTTGGCGGCGGCGATTGCCTTAGATACGCAGTATTTT. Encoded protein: CASSLAAAIALDTQYF.

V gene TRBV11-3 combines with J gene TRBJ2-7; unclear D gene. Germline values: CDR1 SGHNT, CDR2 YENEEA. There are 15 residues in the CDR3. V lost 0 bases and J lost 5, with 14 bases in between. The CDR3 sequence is CASSLEGRNGDEQYF. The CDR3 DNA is TGTGCCAGCAGCTTAGAGGGCAGGAACGGCGACGAGCAGTACTTC.